This T cell receptor beta chain appears in the sequencing data of a study of blood T cell repertoires in COVID-19. The overall study: Acute and convalescent COVID-19 samples came from the United States, Italy and Spain. In each case, the material was cDNA or gDNA derived from T cells, B-cell-depleted T cells, or PBMCs.

Per germline, CDR1 MRHNA and CDR2 SNTAGT. The CDR3 consists of 14 residues. The V end lost 2 bases, the J end lost 4 bases, and 11 bases lay between the germline ends. The data were produced by immunoSEQ multiplex PCR, yet TCRdb's version contains in-frame clones alone and is incomplete. The profile shows about 97,000 clones, 75% to 90% of them singletons. As for this clone: Other DNA sequences from this sample encode an identical CDR3 as well.

While infection was still active, Seattle patients were enrolled and then followed longitudinally. The chain employs TRBV6-4 and TRBJ1-1; D may be TRBD1 (5 bases). This receptor was taken from a woman aged 50 to 60 with COVID-19, enrolled during active disease. Sequences were obtained from peripheral blood. CDR3 bases: TGTGCCAGCAGTGACACCGACAGAGGCACTGAAGCTTTCTTT. Translation gives CASSDTDRGTEAFF.